Described below is a single TCR beta chain sequence and its context. What it binds is unknown. These data are taken from a study of cytomegalovirus exposure and HLA in healthy donors. Findings of the study overall: Later analysis suggested links between common viral pathogens and several top significant clusters. High specificity and sensitivity for cytomegalovirus status were reported for the classifier. Associated with cytomegalovirus, according to the listing, were 150 to 200 TCR beta chains.

Primers: 60 Vbeta forward and 13 Jbeta reverse. Authors' analysis steps: Later analysis identified tens of millions of unique TCR beta chains, about 10 million shared. Measured with immunoSEQ multiplex PCR; TCRdb has only the in-frame clones, and not every one. D and trimming were read from the DNA, whereas the V and J calls and clone size are those reported in that table. The sample has some 90,000 clones, around 80% seen once; the top ten hold 2.7%. Per germline, CDR1 WSHSY and CDR2 SAAADI. This CDR3 has 16 amino acids. The V gene lost 4 bases and the J gene lost 2 bases, with 15 bases spanning the gap.

This TCR was sampled from a man aged 25 to 40 in good health and CMV-seronegative. The sample was PBMCs. The rearrangement links TRBV10-2 to TRBJ1-5; no clear D. As DNA, the CDR3 is TGCGCCAGCAGTGGTCCGTCCCAGGAAGGCAATCAGCCCCAGCATTTT. The encoded protein is CASSGPSQEGNQPQHF.